Each of the 26 T cell receptor beta chains below was sequenced from the same sample in a study of T cells in Graves' hyperthyroidism and ophthalmopathy. The TCR beta CDR3 regions underwent amplification using RNA transcripts as the source. Using the HTBI primer set, a first-round RT-PCR was run on the TCR CDR3. Each CDR3 protein gets one entry after TCRdb re-called the multiplex PCR reads with MiXCR. The data contain a few hundred thousand distinct CDR3 sequences, less than 15% of them singletons. The specimen sequenced was blood. The origin of the receptors is a woman younger than 30 with Graves' hyperthyroidism.

The chain employs TRBV6-1 and TRBJ1-5; D is possibly TRBD1 (5 bases). CDR1 and CDR2 from the germline V gene are MNHNS and SASEGT. The length of the CDR3 is 14 residues. Trimming cost V 6 bases and J 7 bases, with 16 bases left between them. The CDR3 DNA is TGTGCCAGCAGGCCGCCGGGGCTACAGCAGCCCCAGCATTTT. Residues: CASRPPGLQQPQHF.

The table lists this clonotype with many counts. The V gene is TRBV28, the J gene TRBJ2-5; TRBD2 matches at 14 bases. V was pared by 7 bases and J by 5 bases, with 6 bases of the junction left unmatched. CDR1 and CDR2 (germline): MDHEN, SYDVKM. The CDR3 runs 15 residues. The CDR3 protein is CASTRLAGGPETQYF. CDR3 nucleotides: TGTGCCAGCACCCGACTAGCGGGAGGGCCTGAGACCCAGTACTTC.

Concerning this clonotype: Compared with germline, one end of the junction differs, possibly owing to a read error. V and J are TRBV9 and TRBJ1-1; no reliable D call. The CDR3 runs to 14 residues. In germline, CDR1 is SGDLS, CDR2 YYNGEE. The CDR3 DNA follows: TGTGCCAGAAGCGTAGGGATGGCAGGCGTTGAAGCTTTCTTT. Its protein product is CARSVGMAGVEAFF. Full variable domain (outside the CDR3, taken from reference TRBV9 and TRBJ1-1): DSGVTQTPKHLITATGQRVTLRCSPRSGDLSVYWYQQSLDQGLQFLIQYYNGEERAKGNILERFSAQQFPDLHSELNLSSLELGDSALYFCARSVGMAGVEAFFGQGTRLTVV.

This clonotype was counted many times. The CDR3 reads CASSYSGFGYEQYF. The DNA for the CDR3 is TGTGCCAGCAGTTACTCTGGGTTCGGCTACGAGCAGTACTTC. The chain recombines TRBV6-5 with TRBJ2-7; D call uncertain. V lost 0 bases, J lost 3 bases, and 9 bases lay in between. The CDR3 contains 14 residues. Germline CDR1 MNHEY, CDR2 SVGAGI.

This clonotype has just a few counts. The rearrangement uses TRBV20-1 and TRBJ2-5; D perhaps matches TRBD2 (5 bases). Looked up from germline, CDR1 is DFQATT and CDR2 is SNEGSKA (reference sequence). The CDR3 extends over 12 amino acids. V dropped 6 bases and J dropped 5 bases, with 13 bases sitting between them. The CDR3 DNA is TGCAGTGCCCGGACTTCCGCGGAGACCCAGTACTTC. Its translation is CSARTSAETQYF.

This clonotype was detected many times. This chain joins TRBV2 and TRBJ1-2; TRBD1 aligns across 8 bases. Germline V gene lookup returns CDR1 SNHLY and CDR2 FYNNEI. The CDR3 runs 15 residues. Trimming cost V 6 bases and J 1 base; bases outside gene matches: 7. CDR3 region: CASRISTGVNYGYTF. The CDR3 DNA is TGTGCCAGCAGAATATCGACAGGGGTTAACTATGGCTACACCTTC.

This clonotype was seen a few times. The chain is built from TRBV5-1 and TRBJ2-1; 10 bases agree with TRBD1. CDR3 length: 13 residues. The germline CDR1 and CDR2 sequences are SGHRS and YFSETQ. The V segment lost 3 bases and the J segment 9 bases; nucleotides outside the gene matches: 3. CDR3 in amino acids: CASSSGQGGEQFF. The DNA for the CDR3 is TGCGCCAGCAGCTCTGGACAGGGGGGTGAGCAGTTCTTC.

This clonotype was detected only a few times. A single base separates this from a much larger clone, so it may be a read error. This sequence joins TRBV11-2 and TRBJ1-6; 9 positions agree with TRBD1. Trimming took 5 bases from V and 7 from J; bases not matched to a gene: 6. The CDR3 totals 15 residues. CDR1 and CDR2 (germline): SGHAT, FQNNGV. This CDR3 is CASSPPTGGNSPLHF. CDR3 coding DNA: TGTGCCAGCAGCCCCCCGACAGGGGGGAATTCACCCCTCCACTTT.

This clonotype was seen at least ten times. The V gene is TRBV3-1, the J gene TRBJ1-1; no firm D call. This CDR3 has 13 amino acids. The V gene lost 1 base and the J gene lost 5 bases, with 8 bases spanning the gap. Germline loops: CDR1 LGHDT, CDR2 YNNKEL (reference sequence). The CDR3 sequence is CASSQGEGTEAFF. The CDR3 DNA sequence: TGTGCCAGCAGCCAAGGGGAAGGGACTGAAGCTTTCTTT.

This clonotype was detected many times. The rearrangement uses TRBV7-2 and TRBJ1-5; D ambiguous. V was clipped by 1 base and J by 7 bases, with 8 bases between them. This CDR3 is built from 13 residues. From germline, CDR1 is SGHTA and CDR2 FQGNSA. CDR3 sequence: CASSLETFQPQHF. The CDR3 nucleotides read TGTGCCAGCAGCTTAGAAACATTCCAGCCCCAGCATTTT.

This clonotype was counted ten times or more. The rearrangement joins TRBV29-1 to TRBJ2-7; 9 nucleotides line up with TRBD1. Losses at the gene ends were 5 bases for V and 5 bases for J; bases not matched to a gene: 10. CDR1 is SQVTM and CDR2 is ANQGSEA in the germline V gene. The length of the CDR3 is 14 residues. The CDR3 region is CSVRTQGAVNEQYF. The CDR3 nucleotides read TGCAGCGTTAGAACACAGGGGGCGGTCAACGAGCAGTACTTC.

This clonotype has a count of ten or more. This chain joins TRBV4-3 and TRBJ2-1, with 7 bases fitting TRBD1. In germline, CDR1 is LGHNA, CDR2 YSLEER. With 4 bases clipped from V and 4 bases from J, the junction kept 7 bases outside the gene matches. The CDR3 length is 15 residues. The CDR3 nucleotides read TGCGCCAGCAGCCCCTCAGGCAGGGGGTACAATGAGCAGTTCTTC. Translation gives CASSPSGRGYNEQFF.

CDR3 loop: CASSLSGRGGYTF. CDR3 in DNA: TGTGCCAGCAGTTTAAGCGGCAGGGGTGGCTACACCTTC. The V gene is TRBV27, the J gene TRBJ1-2; TRBD1 is a possible D gene (6 bases). Per germline, CDR1 MNHEY and CDR2 SMNVEV (reference sequence). V shed 2 bases and J shed 7 bases, with 11 bases lying between them. The CDR3 has 13 residues.

This clonotype has a handful of counts. A much larger clone lies one base from this, so it may be a read error. This rearrangement joins TRBV2 to TRBJ1-2; D perhaps matches TRBD1 (5 bases). The CDR3 has 16 amino acids. The V gene lost 6 bases and the J gene lost 4 bases, with 21 bases spanning the gap. Germline CDR1 is SNHLY and CDR2 is FYNNEI. The CDR3 coding sequence is TGTGCCAGCAGCCGGCGGGCGCGGGGACCTTCCTATGGCTACACCTTC. Protein sequence: CASSRRARGPSYGYTF.

This clonotype was observed at least ten times. The CDR3 DNA reads TGTGCCAGCAGTTTACGGGGGACCAAAAACATTCAGTACTTC. This sequence encodes CASSLRGTKNIQYF. V usage is TRBV28 and J usage is TRBJ2-4, with D possibly TRBD2 on 6 matching bases. The germline V gene encodes CDR1 MDHEN and CDR2 SYDVKM. V lost 2 bases, J lost 2 bases, and 7 bases lay in between. This CDR3 has 14 amino acids.

The rearrangement joins TRBV20-1 to TRBJ1-6, with TRBD1 matching over 7 bases. Per the germline V gene, CDR1 is DFQATT and CDR2 is SNEGSKA (reference sequence). V dropped 6 bases and J dropped 9; count of bases not matched to a gene: 5. The CDR3 is made up of 12 amino acids. This chain's CDR3 is CSAGNRGSPLHF. The CDR3 region has the DNA TGCAGTGCAGGCAACAGGGGTTCACCCCTCCACTTT.

This clonotype was detected ten times or more. The chain couples TRBV24-1 to TRBJ2-5; tentatively, D is TRBD1 (5 bases). With 12 bases removed from V and 0 bases from J, the gap between germline ends came to 13 bases. Germline values: CDR1 KGHDR, CDR2 SFDVKD. The CDR3 is made up of 13 amino acids. This CDR3 reads CASQGTYQETQYF. The CDR3 DNA sequence: TGTGCCTCTCAGGGAACCTACCAAGAGACCCAGTACTTC.

Regarding this clonotype: It is likely a read error, because the conserved phenylalanine at the end of the CDR3 is missing. CDR3 region: CASSLEGTVYNSPLHL. CDR3 bases: TGCGCCAGCAGCTTGGAGGGGACGGTCTATAATTCACCCCTCCACCTT. This chain uses TRBV5-1 with TRBJ1-6; D is possibly TRBD1 (5 bases). V was shortened by 0 bases and J by 3 bases, with 10 bases between the two germline ends. From germline, CDR1 is SGHRS and CDR2 YFSETQ. The CDR3 spans 16 residues.

At least ten counts were recorded for this clonotype. The V and J genes are TRBV27 and TRBJ2-1; the D is unclear. The CDR3 totals 16 residues. V was cut by 0 bases and J by 4 bases, with 13 bases left in between. CDR1 is MNHEY and CDR2 is SMNVEV in the germline V gene (reference sequence). The CDR3 loop is CASSLSFLGVYNEQFF. The CDR3 region has the DNA TGTGCCAGCAGTTTATCGTTCCTAGGAGTTTACAATGAGCAGTTCTTC.

The chain couples TRBV4-1 to TRBJ2-7, with 12 bases aligning to TRBD1. The length of the CDR3 is 17 residues. Germline assignment: CDR1 MGHRA and CDR2 YSYEKL. V shed 2 bases, J shed 5 bases, and the junction held 10 bases outside the gene matches. The CDR3 nucleotides are TGCGCCAGCAGCCAACACCTCGGGACAGGGGGCGAAAACGAGCAGTACTTC. This gives the protein CASSQHLGTGGENEQYF.

This clonotype has more than one count but fewer than ten. The J gene is TRBJ1-3, the V gene TRBV7-9, with D possibly TRBD1 on 5 matching bases. Germline CDR1 SEHNR, CDR2 FQNEAQ (reference sequence). The CDR3 extends over 14 amino acids. The V end was cut by 7 bases, the J end by 6 bases, with 16 bases between. The CDR3 region has the DNA TGTGCCAGCACGCCTCAGGGATCCTCAAACACCATATATTTT. Translating it yields CASTPQGSSNTIYF. Complete variable domain (other parts from reference TRBV7-9 and TRBJ1-3): DTGVSQNPRHKITKRGQNVTFRCDPISEHNRLYWYRQTLGQGPEFLTYFQNEAQLEKSRLLSDRFSAERPKGSFSTLEIQRTEQGDSAMYLCASTPQGSSNTIYFGEGSWLTVV.

The table lists this clonotype with many counts. The rearrangement joins TRBV6-1 to TRBJ1-1; weak D call: TRBD1 (5 bases). V gave up 5 bases and J gave up 0 bases, with 7 bases separating them. This CDR3 is 13 amino acids long. Germline loops: CDR1 MNHNS, CDR2 SASEGT. CDR3 residues: CASSRQMNTEAFF. CDR3 in DNA: TGTGCCAGCAGTCGACAGATGAACACTGAAGCTTTCTTT.

The V gene is TRBV10-3, the J gene TRBJ2-6; D is unresolved. V was pared by 0 bases and J by 2 bases, with 14 bases between. CDR1 is ENHRY, CDR2 SYGVKD, per germline. This CDR3 has 18 residues. The CDR3 DNA reads as TGTGCCATCAGTGAGTCTTTGTATGGCAGTACTGGGGCCAACGTCCTGACTTTC. Translation: CAISESLYGSTGANVLTF.

This clonotype was seen repeatedly, ten times or more. The genes are TRBV28 and TRBJ1-1; D gene uncertain. Germline V CDR1 and CDR2: MDHEN, SYDVKM. This CDR3 is built from 11 residues. Trimming cost V 5 bases and J 5 bases, with 6 bases left between them. Here the CDR3 reads CASSQATEAFF. For the CDR3, the DNA is TGTGCCAGCAGTCAGGCGACTGAAGCTTTCTTT.

This clonotype was recorded many times. The chain is built from TRBV28 and TRBJ1-1; TRBD1 agrees at 7 bases. Trimming took 8 bases from V and 6 from J; bases not matched to a gene: 6. The CDR3 loop spans 12 amino acids. The germline V gene encodes CDR1 MDHEN and CDR2 SYDVKM. CDR3 bases: TGTGCCAGCGTAAGACAGGGATCTGAAGCTTTCTTT. Translating it yields CASVRQGSEAFF. The full variable domain, rest sourced from reference TRBV28 and TRBJ1-1, is DVKVTQSSRYLVKRTGEKVFLECVQDMDHENMFWYRQDPGLGLRLIYFSYDVKMKEKGDIPEGYSVSREKKERFSLILESASTNQTSMYLCASVRQGSEAFFGQGTRLTVV.

This clonotype was detected many times. The rearrangement uses TRBV27 and TRBJ1-2; D is undetermined. Germline V gene sequence: CDR1 MNHEY, CDR2 SMNVEV (reference sequence). The CDR3 contains 17 residues. Trimming removed 2 bases at V and 2 bases at J, with 18 bases between. As DNA, the CDR3 is TGTGCCAGCAGTTTAATGCCCTCTCCCGGTTCCAACTATGGCTACACCTTC. Its protein product is CASSLMPSPGSNYGYTF.